The sample holds a few counts of the clone carrying this T cell receptor (beta chain). What it binds is unknown. This sample was included in a study of blood T cells in healthy people across ages. Study observations and caveats: No conclusive comparison of naive versus antigen-experienced cells was possible with unsorted PBMCs.

CDR1 is MNHEY and CDR2 is SMNVEV in the germline V gene (reference sequence). Trimming took off 6 bases at V and 6 bases at J, with 9 bases between the two ends. This CDR3 is built from 11 residues. Then a second PCR, running about 7 to 11 cycles, was carried out with a sample-barcoded 5' primer and a J-beta primer mix. TCRdb analysed the 5' RACE reads with MiXCR anew, one entry per CDR3 protein. The data hold 1.2 million to 1.5 million distinct CDR3 sequences, with approximately 59% observed a single time. The chain couples TRBV27 to TRBJ2-7; D remains unclear. This TCR was sampled from a man between 18 and 29 years old in good health. The source material was blood. The DNA for the CDR3 is TGTGCCAGCAGAGAATCTACCGAGCAGTACTTC. This gives the protein CASRESTEQYF.